These 7 T cell receptor beta chains were all obtained from the same sample, sequenced in a study of response to subunit inactivated influenza vaccine. One entry per CDR3 protein, called by TCRdb with MiXCR from the RT-PCR reads. This table has over 150,000 distinct CDR3 sequences, over 8.5% appearing once. Sequences were derived from CD8+ T cells sorted from PBMCs, sampled around 25 months after vaccination. These receptors were taken from a man aged 50 to 69 who received an inactivated influenza vaccine.

By sample fraction, this clonotype is medium-sized. The rearrangement links TRBV5-6 to TRBJ1-5, with 11 positions matching TRBD1. Looked up from germline, CDR1 is SGHDT and CDR2 is YYEEEE. CDR3 size: 14 residues. The V gene end was trimmed by 2 bases and the J gene end by 7 bases; junction bases not matched to a gene: 2. The CDR3 reads CASSFGTGGQPQHF. CDR3 in DNA: TGTGCCAGCAGCTTCGGGACAGGGGGACAGCCCCAGCATTTT.

This clonotype was observed a handful of times. The chain uses TRBV5-8 and TRBJ1-5; possibly TRBD1 for D (6 bases). Trimming shortened V by 5 bases and J by 2 bases, and 17 bases separated the two germline ends. CDR1 is SGHTS, CDR2 YDEGEE, per germline. The CDR3 extends over 16 amino acids. The CDR3 loop is CASRSWGRGGNQPQHF. The CDR3 nucleotides are TGTGCCAGCAGATCGTGGGGCAGGGGAGGCAATCAGCCCCAGCATTTT.

This clonotype was seen a few times. The CDR3 coding sequence is TGTGCCACCAGCAGAGCTTTTTCGGGGCCGAATCAGCCCCAGCATTTT. Its translation is CATSRAFSGPNQPQHF. The chain is built from TRBV15 and TRBJ1-5; possible D gene TRBD1, 5 bases. Trimming left V 1 base short and J 4 bases short, with 14 bases between. This CDR3 is 16 amino acids long. CDR1 LNHNV and CDR2 YYDKDF come from the germline V gene (reference sequence).

This clonotype showed up many times. CDR3: CASRPGIQNIQYF. Here the CDR3 DNA reads TGTGCCAGCAGACCAGGGATCCAGAACATTCAGTACTTC. The gene calls are TRBV6-1 and TRBJ2-4; perhaps TRBD1 as D (5 bases). Germline V CDR1 and CDR2: MNHNS, SASEGT. This CDR3 has 13 residues. Trimming took 6 bases from V and 7 from J, leaving 13 bases between them.

The rearrangement joins TRBV20-1 to TRBJ2-2, with TRBD2 matching 9 bases. V lost 6 bases, J lost 4 bases, and 15 bases stayed unmatched. Germline V CDR1 and CDR2: DFQATT, SNEGSKA (reference sequence). The CDR3 is 17 residues long. The CDR3 DNA follows: TGCAGTGCGCGCTCGCCTCGACTAGCGGTCTTCACCGGGGAGCTGTTTTTT. Amino acid sequence: CSARSPRLAVFTGELFF.

The rearrangement uses TRBV12-3 or TRBV12-4 and TRBJ2-1; the D call may be TRBD1 or TRBD2 (5 bases each). The germline V and J ends were trimmed by 6 bases and 7 bases, with 10 bases remaining between them. The CDR3 is 12 residues long. CDR3 sequence reads: CASSSGTNEQFF. In nucleotides, the CDR3 is TGTGCCAGCAGCTCAGGGACGAATGAGCAGTTCTTC.

This rearrangement joins TRBV6-1 to TRBJ2-3, with TRBD2 identical over 7 bases. The V and J ends lost 5 bases and 1 base, in that order; junction bases with no gene match: 12. Germline V gives CDR1 MNHNS, CDR2 SASEGT. CDR3 length: 17 residues. CDR3 nucleotide sequence: TGTGCCAGCAGTCCCGCGGGAGAGGGACTTCGCACAGATACGCAGTATTTT. Its translation is CASSPAGEGLRTDTQYF.